Sequencing of this TCR beta chain was carried out in a study of long-term antiretroviral therapy in people with HIV (dated by TCRdb to 2021 to 2024). Some background on the complete study: The earliest samples were collected approximately a decade before the 2015 WHO recommendation for immediate ART, a period when ART was typically delayed until CD4 counts fell. A retrospective serial study tested whether changes in peripheral blood TRB repertoire composition and diversity were associated with ART initiation and durable HIV suppression. A total of under 250 cryopreserved PBMC samples were contributed to the cohort by 30 adults with confirmed HIV infection, with samples collected serially over a mean of about 6 years (range 1-12). Of the roughly 30 participants with HIV, approximately twelve were female. Test extractions of a monoclonal T-cell line alongside approximately 34 polyclonal samples showed no cross-contamination during QIAcube processing. Results and caveats for the whole study, not just this receptor: ART initiation was associated with a significant increase in TRB diversity, but diversity stayed significantly below transplant donor controls even after long-term ART. Because PBMC availability was limited, only the TCR beta chain was sequenced, with no alpha chain pairing. Expanded TRB clones identified before ART initiation dominated the repertoire across all time points, though the dominance fluctuated and decreased in many PLHIV after ART. No data were available on ART adherence, viral resistance or therapy changes, limiting inferences about post-ART repertoire changes. Narrower CDR3 length ranges were observed in HIV repertoires than in controls, and an antigen-experienced repertoire with only a slight naive shift after ART was suggested by the network structure. Because pre-ART samples had limited cell numbers, unsorted PBMC were profiled rather than sorted CD4+ and CD8+ T cells. The samples span the years 2004 to 2017, and the ART regimens used may be less effective than current regimens.

Points on this clone: What antigen it recognizes has not been identified. Per-base quality was not reported, and no clone a single base away is much larger than it.

The immunoSEQ hsTCRB v3.0 assay was used at survey level resolution to sequence the TRB variable region. A depth of 40,000-50,000 T-cell genomes per sample was targeted for TRB sequencing. TRB libraries were pooled and sequenced on an Illumina MiSeq using a v3 150-cycle kit. In the authors' own workflow: Repertoire analysis was run in R within a reproducible Nextflow workflow that covered QC, data transformation and analysis. LymphoSeq2, an R package for exploring AIRR-Seq data, was used to implement the custom analyses. A handful of samples that produced fewer than 5000 total TRB sequences were removed, so 150 to 200 HIV repertoires were analyzed. Among the approximately 180 HIV repertoires that were kept, 59 were collected before ART initiation and over 120 were collected after ART initiation. Repertoires were downsampled to 5000 TRB nucleotide sequences, and summary statistics were averaged over 100 downsampling iterations. TRB sequences were retained for analysis only if CDR3 regions of at least seven amino acids were present. Diversity was measured with a Shannon entropy-derived clonality score and the Gini coefficient. In repertoire networks, the top 5000 CDR3 amino acid sequences were linked whenever an edit distance of one separated two sequences. For TRB CDR3 amino acid sequences, antigen specificity groups and MHC restriction were predicted with GLIPH2. Known CMV, EBV, HIV or tissue antigen associations were flagged by matching CDR3 amino acid sequences against VDJdb and McPAS-TCR. Pre-ART, post-ART and control groups were compared with Wilcoxon signed-rank tests and Holm-Bonferroni correction. TCRdb took over this immuneACCESS table, retaining in-frame rearrangements with V and J assigned. Such tables are incomplete; in checked studies, under half of the missing clones stem from an unresolved V gene, and the remainder is unexplained. V and J calls and clone size are given by that table; D and trimming were obtained from the DNA. The sample contains around 29,000 clones, more than 80% of them found a single time. Approximately 8% of the sample comes from the top ten.

According to the germline V gene, CDR1 reads SGHRS and CDR2 reads YFSETQ. The CDR3 measures 15 amino acids from cysteine to phenylalanine. Only the CDR3 DNA is retained, 45 bases long and in frame from the first base. Here V drops 4 bases and J drops 1 base, and the junction holds 8 bases not matched to any gene. Participants were included only if at least one PBMC sample before ART initiation and at least two post-ART samples were available. All participants with HIV were treated in the United States of America. Before DNA extraction, cryopreserved samples containing roughly 1-11 million PBMC were thawed and washed. At the time of the earliest PBMC sample, participants with HIV were aged between about 23 and 54 years. PBMC samples were contributed by each participant from 1-4 timepoints before ART initiation and 2-8 timepoints after ART initiation, with a median of 7 samples. For every participant, serial HIV viral load, CD4+ T-cell count, ART history and demographic data were obtained. Genomic DNA was extracted from unsorted PBMC with a Qiagen kit on a QIAcube, processed in batches of 12 samples.

The starting material was unsorted PBMCs, obtained 3.2 years before starting antiretroviral therapy. The V and J genes are TRBV5-1 and TRBJ2-7; a stretch of 7 junction bases matches TRBD1. The sequence came from a man over 45 with HIV. In nucleotide form, the sequence is TGCGCCAGCAGCAGGACAGGAGCGAATTCCTACGAGCAGTACTTC. The encoded protein is CASSRTGANSYEQYF. When the CDR3 is completed using the reference TRBV5-1 and TRBJ2-7 genes on either side, the full variable domain is KAGVTQTPRYLIKTRGQQVTLSCSPISGHRSVSWYQQTPGQGLQFLFEYFSETQRNKGNFPGRFSGRQFSNSRSEMNVSTLELGDSALYLCASSRTGANSYEQYFGPGTRLTVT.